This is a list of T cell receptor beta chains from one sample in a study of T-cell reconstitution after alpha-beta-depleted transplantation in children. TCRdb analysed the PCR reads with MiXCR anew, one entry per CDR3 protein. Counted here are 200,000 or so distinct CDR3 sequences, about 6% occurring once; the ten biggest clones make up 4.5%. Sequenced material: PBMCs, taken before TCRalphabeta/CD19-depleted stem cell transplant. These receptors were taken from a girl in the first two years of life with combined immunodeficiency, due to receive a stem cell transplant. Both conserved end residues are part of each CDR3. Fields, in order: D gene, J gene, clone size, V gene, CDR3 DNA, CDR3 protein. D genes are given only for firm matches. Some rows mark clone size as missing; the rest say once, few, many or name a class of expanded clone.

- TRBJ2-3 many TRBV14 TGTGCCAGCAGCCAAGATTGGCTGGGACAAGATACGCAGTATTTT CASSQDWLGQDTQYF
TRBD1 TRBJ2-5 many TRBV4-1 TGCGCCAGCAGCCCAGGGGGACAGCCACAAGAGACCCAGTACTTC CASSPGGQPQETQYF
TRBD1 TRBJ2-5 many TRBV15 TGTGCCACCAGCAGGGACAGGGGGCCGGGGGAGACCCAGTACTTC CATSRDRGPGETQYF
- TRBJ1-5 many TRBV27 TGTGCCAGCAGTCAGGGGTTTAGGGCTCAGCCCCAGCATTTT CASSQGFRAQPQHF
- TRBJ2-7 many TRBV11-2 TGTGCCAGCAGCTTAGATTCCACCTTGGTGTTCTCCTACGAGCAGTACTTC CASSLDSTLVFSYEQYF
- TRBJ2-5 many TRBV18 TGTGCCAGCTCAAATATTACGGTAACGAAGACCCAGTACTTC CASSNITVTKTQYF
TRBD2 TRBJ2-1 - TRBV2 TGTGCCATCTGTTCACGTATAGCGGGCCCCAGCTCCTACAATGAGCAGTTCTTC CAICSRIAGPSSYNEQFF
- TRBJ2-6 - TRBV6-1 - CASSEVRWGPGTRTF
TRBD2 TRBJ2-7 - TRBV4-3 TGCGCCAGCAGCCAAGGACTAGCGGGAATCCACGAGCAGTACTTC CASSQGLAGIHEQYF
- TRBJ2-3 many TRBV28 TGTGCCAGCAGTTTGCGTGCGATCCTCCCAGATACGCAGTATTTT CASSLRAILPDTQYF
- TRBJ2-3 many TRBV20-1 TGCAGTGCTAATAATGTAGACCCAGATACGCAGTATTTT CSANNVDPDTQYF
TRBD1 TRBJ2-7 many TRBV29-1 TGCAGCGTTGAATCGGACAGGGCCTACGAGCAGTACTTC CSVESDRAYEQYF
- TRBJ2-5 many TRBV12-3/TRBV12-4 TGTGCCAGCAGTTTGATGAGGGCACAAGAGACCCAGTACTTC CASSLMRAQETQYF
TRBD2 TRBJ2-1 many TRBV29-1 TGCAGCGTTGATACTAGCGGGAGAAATGAGCAGTTCTTC CSVDTSGRNEQFF
- TRBJ1-1 - TRBV19 TGTGCCAGTAGTGTGGGGGAGAACACTGAAGCTTTCTTT CASSVGENTEAFF
- TRBJ2-1 many TRBV5-1 TGCGCCAGCAGCTCGGACCCGTCGGTGGGTAATGAGCAGTTCTTC CASSSDPSVGNEQFF
- TRBJ2-3 - TRBV9 TGTGCCAGCAGCGGCGACAACCTAGGTCCAGATACGCAGTATTTT CASSGDNLGPDTQYF
- TRBJ2-7 many TRBV5-1 TGCGCCAGCAGCTTGGCCGGGGTAAGAGAGCAGTACTTC CASSLAGVREQYF
- TRBJ1-2 many TRBV9 TGTGCCAGTACCCGGGACCATGATGGCTACACCTTC CASTRDHDGYTF
TRBD2 TRBJ2-1 many TRBV10-3 TGTGCCATCAGTGCAACTAGCGGGAGTAGCTATGAGCAGTTCTTC CAISATSGSSYEQFF
- TRBJ2-1 many TRBV20-1 TGCAGTGCTAGCGGGTCTAGCTCCTACAATGAGCAGTTCTTC CSASGSSSYNEQFF
- TRBJ2-7 many TRBV6-5 TGTTATAGCTACTACTTTTACGAGCAGTACTTC CYSYYFYEQYF
- TRBJ1-5 many TRBV4-3 TGCGCCAGCAGTACTTCTTCCAATCAGCCCCAGCATTTT CASSTSSNQPQHF
- TRBJ2-7 many TRBV20-1 TGCAGTGCTAGGTCTGCGGTCTATTACGAGCAGTACTTC CSARSAVYYEQYF
- TRBJ2-7 many TRBV20-1 TGCAGTGCTAGAGTGAGGACCCGGTACGAGCAGTACTTC CSARVRTRYEQYF
TRBD2 TRBJ2-1 many TRBV20-1 TGCAGTGCTGACAGCGGGGGGCCTTACAATGAGCAGTTCTTC CSADSGGPYNEQFF
TRBD2 TRBJ2-7 many TRBV15 TGTGCCACCAGCAGAATAGCGGGAGGGATGTACGAGCAGTACTTC CATSRIAGGMYEQYF
- TRBJ2-2 many TRBV4-2 TGTGCCAGCAGCCTGAACACCGGGGAGCTGTTTTTT CASSLNTGELFF
- TRBJ2-1 many TRBV9 TGTGCCAGCAGCCGCTACGATAGCTCCTACAATGAGCAGTTCTTC CASSRYDSSYNEQFF
- TRBJ2-1 many TRBV21-1 TGTGCCAGCGGGGAGAGAAACAATGAGCAGTTCTTC CASGERNNEQFF
TRBD2 TRBJ2-7 many TRBV7-3 TGTGCCAGCAGCTCCACGGGACTAGCCTACGAGCAGTACTTC CASSSTGLAYEQYF
- TRBJ2-3 many TRBV29-1 TGCAGCCCCATAACCCTAGGGTCGCCAGATACGCAGTATTTT CSPITLGSPDTQYF
- TRBJ2-1 many TRBV9 TGTGCCAGCAGCGTAGGCCCGTACAATGAGCAGTTCTTC CASSVGPYNEQFF
TRBD2 TRBJ2-2 many TRBV27 TGTGCCAGCAGTTTAACTAGCGGGGACACCGGGGAGCTGTTTTTT CASSLTSGDTGELFF
- TRBJ1-2 few TRBV29-1 TGCAGCGTTTTAGGCCACCTAGGGTTGACTCAGGAATATGGCTACACCTTC CSVLGHLGLTQEYGYTF
- TRBJ2-3 - TRBV7-9 TGTGCCAGCAGTCCTGTCTGGGGTAAGACAGATACGCAGTATTTT CASSPVWGKTDTQYF